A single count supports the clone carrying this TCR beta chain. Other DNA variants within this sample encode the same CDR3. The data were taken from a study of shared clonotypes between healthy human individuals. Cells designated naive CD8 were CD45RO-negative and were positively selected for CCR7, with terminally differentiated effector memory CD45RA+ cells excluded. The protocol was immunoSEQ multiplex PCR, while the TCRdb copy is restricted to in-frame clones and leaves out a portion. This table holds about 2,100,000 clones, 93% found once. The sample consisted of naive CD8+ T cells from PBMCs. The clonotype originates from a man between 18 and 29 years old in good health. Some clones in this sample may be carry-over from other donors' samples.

CDR3 sequence reads: CASSLGLAGDNEQFF. CDR3 coding DNA: TGCGCCAGCAGCCTCGGACTAGCGGGAGACAATGAGCAGTTCTTC. The gene calls are TRBV5-1 and TRBJ2-1; 13 nucleotides agree with TRBD2. V was pared by 4 bases and J by 5 bases, with 3 bases of the junction left unmatched. Germline CDR1 reads SGHRS; CDR2 reads YFSETQ. The CDR3 is 15 residues long.